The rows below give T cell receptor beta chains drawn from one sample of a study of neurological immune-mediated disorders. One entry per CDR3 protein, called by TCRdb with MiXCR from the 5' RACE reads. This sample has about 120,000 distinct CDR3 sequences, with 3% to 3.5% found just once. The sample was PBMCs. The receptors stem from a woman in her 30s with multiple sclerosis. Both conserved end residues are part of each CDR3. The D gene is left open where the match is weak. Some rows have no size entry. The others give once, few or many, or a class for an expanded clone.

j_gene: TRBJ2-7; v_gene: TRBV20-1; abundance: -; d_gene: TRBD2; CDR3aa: CSARDFRLAGIYEQYF; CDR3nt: TGCAGTGCTAGAGATTTTAGGCTAGCGGGAATTTACGAGCAGTACTTC
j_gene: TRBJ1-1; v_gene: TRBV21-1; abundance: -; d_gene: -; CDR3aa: CASSKAWHYTEAFF; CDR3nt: TGTGCCAGCAGCAAAGCGTGGCATTACACTGAAGCTTTCTTT
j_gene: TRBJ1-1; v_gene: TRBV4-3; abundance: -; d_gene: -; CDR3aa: CASSQDYQGLNTEAFF; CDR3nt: TGCGCCAGCAGCCAAGATTATCAGGGCCTGAACACTGAAGCTTTCTTT
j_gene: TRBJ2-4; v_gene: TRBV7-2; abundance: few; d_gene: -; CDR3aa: CASSLYDKNIQYF; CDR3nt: TGTGCCAGCAGCCTTTACGACAAAAACATTCAGTACTTC
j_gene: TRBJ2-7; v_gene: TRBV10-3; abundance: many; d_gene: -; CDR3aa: CAIGGHSDEQYF; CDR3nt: TGTGCCATCGGAGGACATAGCGACGAGCAGTACTTC
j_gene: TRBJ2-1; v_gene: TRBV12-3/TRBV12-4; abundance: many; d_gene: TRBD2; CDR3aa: CASSKIGTSGRGEQFF; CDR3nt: TGTGCCAGCAGTAAAATAGGGACTAGCGGGAGGGGTGAGCAGTTCTTC
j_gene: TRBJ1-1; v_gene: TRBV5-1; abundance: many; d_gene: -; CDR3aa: CASSLDRKGGLEAFF; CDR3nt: TGCGCCAGCAGCTTGGATCGAAAGGGGGGTCTTGAAGCTTTCTTT
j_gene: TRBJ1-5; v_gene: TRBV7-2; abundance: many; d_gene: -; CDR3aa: CASSHPVGGDYSNQPQHF; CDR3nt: TGTGCCAGCAGTCACCCCGTCGGGGGGGACTATAGCAATCAGCCCCAGCATTTT
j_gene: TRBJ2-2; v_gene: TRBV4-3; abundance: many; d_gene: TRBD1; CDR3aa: CASSQVAGTALGGELFF; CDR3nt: TGCGCCAGCAGCCAAGTGGCCGGGACAGCACTCGGCGGGGAGCTGTTTTTT
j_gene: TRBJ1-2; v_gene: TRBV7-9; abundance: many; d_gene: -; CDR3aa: CASSFSLGGYTF; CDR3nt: TGTGCCAGCAGCTTTTCCCTCGGGGGCTACACCTTC
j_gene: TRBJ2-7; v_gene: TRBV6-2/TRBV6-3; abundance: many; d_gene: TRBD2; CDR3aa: CASLSGTRRFEQYF; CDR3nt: TGTGCCAGCCTCTCCGGGACTAGACGCTTCGAGCAGTACTTC
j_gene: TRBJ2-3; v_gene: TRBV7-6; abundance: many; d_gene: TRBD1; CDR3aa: CASSPRTGTHADTQYF; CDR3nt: TGTGCCAGCAGCCCCAGGACAGGGACGCATGCAGATACGCAGTATTTT
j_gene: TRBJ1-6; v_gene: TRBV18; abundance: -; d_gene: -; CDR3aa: CASSPDQLGTSYNSPLHF; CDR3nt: TGTGCCAGCTCACCAGATCAATTAGGGACCTCCTATAATTCACCCCTCCACTTT
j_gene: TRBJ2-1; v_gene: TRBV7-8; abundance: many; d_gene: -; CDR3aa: CASRRRAVTYNEQFF; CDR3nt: TGTGCCAGCAGGAGGAGGGCGGTAACCTACAATGAGCAGTTCTTC
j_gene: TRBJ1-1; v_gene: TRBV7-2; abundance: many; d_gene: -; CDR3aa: CASSLVDPRGSTSNTEAFF; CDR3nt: TGTGCCAGCAGCTTAGTGGATCCCCGGGGGAGTACATCGAACACTGAAGCTTTCTTT
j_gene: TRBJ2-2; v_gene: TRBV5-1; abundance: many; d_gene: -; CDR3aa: CASSLGTSGELFF; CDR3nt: TGCGCCAGCAGCTTGGGGACTTCTGGGGAGCTGTTTTTT
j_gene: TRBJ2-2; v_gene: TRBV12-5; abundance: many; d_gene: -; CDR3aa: CASGWDGGGPGELFF; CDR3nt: TGTGCTAGTGGTTGGGACGGCGGAGGTCCCGGGGAGCTGTTTTTT
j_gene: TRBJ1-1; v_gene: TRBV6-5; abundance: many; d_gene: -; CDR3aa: CASSSLAARFEAFF; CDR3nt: TGTGCCAGCAGTTCCCTGGCGGCCCGCTTTGAAGCTTTCTTT
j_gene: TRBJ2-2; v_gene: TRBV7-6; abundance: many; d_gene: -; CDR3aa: CASRAGPNTGELFF; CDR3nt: TGTGCCAGCAGGGCCGGACCGAACACCGGGGAGCTGTTTTTT
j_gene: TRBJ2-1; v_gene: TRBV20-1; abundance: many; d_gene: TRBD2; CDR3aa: CSARSWVGASGGNEQFF; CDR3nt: TGCAGTGCTAGAAGCTGGGTGGGCGCTAGCGGGGGGAATGAGCAGTTCTTC
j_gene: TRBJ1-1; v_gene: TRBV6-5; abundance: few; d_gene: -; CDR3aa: CATSLWAGEHTEAFF; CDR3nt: TGTGCCACCAGTTTATGGGCAGGAGAGCACACTGAAGCTTTCTTT
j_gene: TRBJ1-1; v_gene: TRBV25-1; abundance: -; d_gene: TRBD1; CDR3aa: CASSVQGGNTEAFF; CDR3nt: TGTGCCAGCAGTGTACAGGGGGGGAACACTGAAGCTTTCTTT
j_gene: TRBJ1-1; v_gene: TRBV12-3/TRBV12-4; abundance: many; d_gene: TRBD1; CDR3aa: CVSREDRDTEAFF; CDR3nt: TGTGTCAGCAGGGAAGACAGGGACACTGAAGCTTTCTTT
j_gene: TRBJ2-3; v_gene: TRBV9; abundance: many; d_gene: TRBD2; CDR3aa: CASSVASGGRDTQYF; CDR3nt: TGTGCCAGCAGCGTAGCTAGCGGGGGTAGAGATACGCAGTATTTT
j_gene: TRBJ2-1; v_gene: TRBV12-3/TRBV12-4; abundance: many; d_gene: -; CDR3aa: CASGKTRGNEQFF; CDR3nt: TGTGCCAGCGGTAAGACTAGAGGCAATGAGCAGTTCTTC
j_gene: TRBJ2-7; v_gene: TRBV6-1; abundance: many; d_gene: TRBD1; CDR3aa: CASSELRTGGGEQYF; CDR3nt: TGTGCCAGCAGTGAACTCCGGACAGGGGGCGGTGAGCAGTACTTC
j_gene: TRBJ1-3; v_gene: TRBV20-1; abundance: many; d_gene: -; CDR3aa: CSAAKRTVNTIYF; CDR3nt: TGCAGTGCCGCGAAGAGAACTGTAAACACCATATATTTT
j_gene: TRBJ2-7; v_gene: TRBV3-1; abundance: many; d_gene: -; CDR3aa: CASSQDLGSEQYF; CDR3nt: TGTGCCAGCAGCCAAGATTTGGGGAGCGAGCAGTACTTC
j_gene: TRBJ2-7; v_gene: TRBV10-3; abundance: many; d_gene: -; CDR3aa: CAITPDREGEQYF; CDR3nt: TGTGCCATCACACCGGACAGGGAGGGCGAGCAGTACTTC
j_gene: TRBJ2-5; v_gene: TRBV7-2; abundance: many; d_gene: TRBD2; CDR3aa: CASSLDGTSGPQETQYF; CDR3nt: TGTGCCAGCAGCTTAGACGGGACTAGCGGCCCCCAAGAGACCCAGTACTTC
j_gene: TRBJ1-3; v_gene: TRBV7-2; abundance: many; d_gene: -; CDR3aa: CASSHEYRNTIYF; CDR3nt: TGTGCCAGCAGCCACGAGTATCGAAACACCATATATTTT
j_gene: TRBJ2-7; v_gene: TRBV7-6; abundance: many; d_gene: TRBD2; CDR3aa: CASSGTSGPEQYF; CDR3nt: TGTGCCAGCAGCGGGACTAGCGGGCCCGAGCAGTACTTC
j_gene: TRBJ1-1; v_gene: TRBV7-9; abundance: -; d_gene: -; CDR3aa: CASSETGTEAFF; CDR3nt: TGTGCCAGCAGCGAGACCGGGACTGAAGCTTTCTTT
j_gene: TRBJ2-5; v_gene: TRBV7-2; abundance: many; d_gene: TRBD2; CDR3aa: CASSLTSGGGQETQYF; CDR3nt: TGTGCCAGCAGCTTGACTAGCGGGGGGGGGCAAGAGACCCAGTACTTC
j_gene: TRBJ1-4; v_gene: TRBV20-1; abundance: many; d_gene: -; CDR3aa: CSVGNEKLFF; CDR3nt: TGCAGTGTAGGGAATGAAAAACTGTTTTTT
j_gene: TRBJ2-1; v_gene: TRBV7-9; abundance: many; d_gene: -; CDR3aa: CASSLPGGDEQFF; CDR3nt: TGTGCCAGCAGCTTACCAGGGGGGGATGAGCAGTTCTTC
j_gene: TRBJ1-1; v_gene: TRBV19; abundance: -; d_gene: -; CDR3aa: CASNRVGLDTEAFF; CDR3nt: TGTGCCAGTAACAGGGTAGGGTTGGACACTGAAGCTTTCTTT
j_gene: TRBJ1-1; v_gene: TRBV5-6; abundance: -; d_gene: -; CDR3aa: CASSRGLGNTEAFF; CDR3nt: TGTGCCAGCAGCAGGGGACTAGGGAACACTGAAGCTTTCTTT
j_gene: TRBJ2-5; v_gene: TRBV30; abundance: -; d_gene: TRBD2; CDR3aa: CAWSVDAGAEDTQYF; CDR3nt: TGTGCCTGGAGTGTAGACGCGGGAGCCGAAGATACCCAGTACTTC
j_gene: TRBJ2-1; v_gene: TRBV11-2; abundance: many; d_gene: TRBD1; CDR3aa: CASSFNLQGQQFF; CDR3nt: TGTGCCAGCAGCTTCAACCTACAGGGGCAGCAGTTCTTC
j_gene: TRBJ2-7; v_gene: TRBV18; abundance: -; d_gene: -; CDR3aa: CASYQGYEQYF; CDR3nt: TGTGCCAGCTACCAGGGTTACGAGCAGTACTTC
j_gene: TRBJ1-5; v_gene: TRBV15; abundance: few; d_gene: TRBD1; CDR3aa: CATSPRDRVSQPQHF; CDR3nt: TGTGCCACCAGCCCCCGGGACAGGGTTTCTCAGCCCCAGCATTTT
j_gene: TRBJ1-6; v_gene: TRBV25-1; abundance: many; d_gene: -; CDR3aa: CASKGGGSPLHF; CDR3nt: TGTGCCAGCAAGGGGGGCGGATCACCCCTCCACTTT
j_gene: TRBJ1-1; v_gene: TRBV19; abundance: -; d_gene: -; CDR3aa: CDSSTQGWEAFF; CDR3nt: TGTGACAGTAGTACACAGGGTTGGGAAGCTTTCTTT
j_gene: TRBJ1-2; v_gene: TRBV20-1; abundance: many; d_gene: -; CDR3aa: CSARELGSPAGYGYTF; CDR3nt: TGCAGTGCTAGAGAGTTAGGATCCCCAGCTGGCTATGGCTACACCTTC
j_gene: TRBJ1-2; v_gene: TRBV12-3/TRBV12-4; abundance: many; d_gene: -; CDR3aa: CASSFMGNGLNYGYTF; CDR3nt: TGTGCCAGCAGTTTTATGGGTAACGGACTGAACTATGGCTACACCTTC
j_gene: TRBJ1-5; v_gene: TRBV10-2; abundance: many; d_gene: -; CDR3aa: CASSAGVAQPQHF; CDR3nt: TGCGCCAGCAGTGCAGGGGTTGCGCAGCCCCAGCATTTT
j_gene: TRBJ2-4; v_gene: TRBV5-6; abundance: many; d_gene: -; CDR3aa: CASSLGQGLRNIQYF; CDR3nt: TGTGCCAGCAGCTTGGGCCAGGGCTTAAGAAACATTCAGTACTTC
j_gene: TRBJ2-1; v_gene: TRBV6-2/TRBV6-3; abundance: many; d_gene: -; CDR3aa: CASSTSDGYNEQFF; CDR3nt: -
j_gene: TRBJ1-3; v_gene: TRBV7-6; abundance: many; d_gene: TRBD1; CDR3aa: CASSSEGASRSGNTIYF; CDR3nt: TGTGCCAGCAGCTCTGAGGGGGCGAGTCGCTCTGGAAACACCATATATTTT
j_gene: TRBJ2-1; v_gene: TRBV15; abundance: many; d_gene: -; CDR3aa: CATAALQGRFYNEQFF; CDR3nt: TGTGCCACCGCAGCGCTACAGGGACGATTCTACAATGAGCAGTTCTTC
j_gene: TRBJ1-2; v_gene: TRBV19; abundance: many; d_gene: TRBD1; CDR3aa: CAAGQGQGGYGYTF; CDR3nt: TGTGCCGCAGGCCAAGGACAGGGCGGCTATGGCTACACCTTC
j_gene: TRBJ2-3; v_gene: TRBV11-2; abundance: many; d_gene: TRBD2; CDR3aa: CASSLDKLAGSTDTQYF; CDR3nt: TGTGCCAGCAGCTTAGATAAGCTAGCGGGAAGCACAGATACGCAGTATTTT
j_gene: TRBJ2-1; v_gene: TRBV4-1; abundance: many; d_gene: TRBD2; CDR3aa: CASSHSGGDYNEQFF; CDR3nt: TGCGCCAGCAGCCATAGCGGGGGGGATTACAATGAGCAGTTCTTC
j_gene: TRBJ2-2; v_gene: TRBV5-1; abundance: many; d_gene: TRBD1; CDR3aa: CASSEQGAGELFF; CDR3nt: TGCGCCAGCAGCGAACAGGGGGCCGGGGAGCTGTTTTTT
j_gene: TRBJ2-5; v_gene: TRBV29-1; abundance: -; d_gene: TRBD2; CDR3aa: CSVEFSGRENQYF; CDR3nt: TGCAGCGTTGAATTTAGCGGGAGAGAGAACCAGTACTTC